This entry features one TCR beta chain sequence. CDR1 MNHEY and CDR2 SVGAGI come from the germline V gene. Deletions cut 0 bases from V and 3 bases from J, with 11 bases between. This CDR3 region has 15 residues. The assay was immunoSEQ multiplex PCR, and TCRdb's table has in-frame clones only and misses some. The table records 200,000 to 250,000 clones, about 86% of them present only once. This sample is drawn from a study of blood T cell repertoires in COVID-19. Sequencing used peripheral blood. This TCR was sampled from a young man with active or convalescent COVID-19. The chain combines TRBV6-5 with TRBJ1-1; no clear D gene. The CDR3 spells CASSYSFRKDTEAFF. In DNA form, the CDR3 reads TGTGCCAGCAGTTACTCGTTCAGGAAGGACACTGAAGCTTTCTTT.